This T cell receptor beta chain was captured in a study of blood T cells in healthy people across ages. Study-wide findings and caveats: Not knowing donor CMV status may have confounded expanded clonotype changes. Getting older went along with TCR beta diversity per million T cells dropping roughly linearly.

Notes on this clonotype: The antigen is undetermined.

Through a sample-barcoded 5' primer and a J-beta primer mix, a second PCR was run for roughly 6 to 12 cycles. TCRdb reanalysed the 5' RACE reads using MiXCR and keeps one entry per CDR3 protein. The data hold about 1.4 million distinct CDR3 sequences, with around 59% observed a single time. CDR1 and CDR2 from the germline V gene are SGHAT and FQNNGV. CDR3 length equals 15 residues. V shed 4 bases, J shed 4 bases, and the junction held 6 bases outside the gene matches. This TCR was recovered from a man between 18 and 29 years old in good health. The chain couples TRBV11-2 to TRBJ2-4, with 8 bases that match TRBD2. Sequencing was performed on blood. CDR3 sequence: CASSSSGSWKNIQYF. In nucleotides, the CDR3 is TGTGCCAGCAGCTCGAGCGGGAGTTGGAAAAACATTCAGTACTTC.